The T cell receptor beta chain described here comes from a study of T cell repertoires in cytomegalovirus infection. Study overall: Indications came from public TCR beta signatures; they pointed to CMV infection and to a matching HLA type. Study conclusions and caveats: Individuals carrying CMV plus the relevant HLA were identified by cumulative frequency of public TCR beta families. CMV-specific TCR beta clonotypes restricted by HLA-C dominated the ex vivo response.

From the reads, TCRdb called clonotypes with MiXCR, one entry per CDR3 protein. Here the sample spans some 180,000 distinct CDR3 sequences, 8% to 10% being singletons. This clonotype was counted a few times. As yet, its antigen is unknown. The CDR3 spans 15 residues. Germline V gene lookup returns CDR1 SGDLS and CDR2 YYNGEE. V lost 1 base and J 2 bases, leaving 11 bases between the germline ends. The J gene is TRBJ2-3, the V gene TRBV9; D gene ambiguous. The sample taken for sequencing was PBMCs. The source is a human donor in good health (CMV status not recorded). Some clones in this sample may be carry-over from other donors' samples. CDR3 amino acids: CASSVSSADTDTQYF. Written as DNA, the CDR3 is TGTGCCAGCAGCGTATCTTCCGCAGACACAGATACGCAGTATTTT.